This T cell receptor (beta chain) was identified during a study of response to subunit inactivated influenza vaccine. TCRdb called the RT-PCR reads again in MiXCR, with one record for every CDR3 protein. The sample contains about 310,000 distinct CDR3 sequences, just over 20% of which appear only once. Study-level findings and limits: Few additional T cells are recruited per seasonal influenza vaccination, authors suggested.

In its sample, this clonotype was seen a few times. Its antigen remains unknown. Germline V CDR1 and CDR2: DFQATT, SNEGSKA (reference sequence). Trimming left V 6 bases short and J 2 bases short, with 13 bases between. This CDR3 contains 13 residues. This clonotype originated in a man between 50 and 75 years old who received an inactivated influenza vaccine. The source material was PBMCs from blood, sampled 21 months after vaccination. The chain is built from TRBV20-1 and TRBJ2-5; D remains unclear. The CDR3 spells CSAVVLEQETQYF. DNA for the CDR3: TGCAGTGCCGTAGTGTTGGAGCAAGAGACCCAGTACTTC.